This T cell receptor (beta chain) was sequenced during a study of T cell repertoires in cytomegalovirus infection. Overall study: Well-studied HLA-B-restricted CMV epitopes were used in the study alongside recently identified HLA-C-restricted ones. From public TCR beta signatures came an indication of both CMV infection and matching HLA type. Points from the study as a whole: The ex vivo response showed dominance by HLA-C-restricted CMV-specific TCR beta clonotypes. Carriage of CMV together with the relevant HLA was identifiable through cumulative public TCR beta family frequency.

The sample holds a few counts of this clonotype. The antigen remains unidentified. A read error may produce the germline difference seen at one junction end. TCRdb re-derived calls from the reads in MiXCR, one entry per CDR3 protein. The sample shows some 500,000 distinct CDR3 sequences, approximately 40% of them seen only once. The CDR3 runs to 12 residues. The chain employs TRBV12-3 or TRBV12-4 and TRBJ2-3; no clear D. The receptor's source is a human donor in good health (CMV status not recorded). Some clones in this sample may be carry-over from other donors' samples. Here the sequenced sample was cultured PBMCs, taken from culture after CMV antigen stimulation. This chain's CDR3 is CAISEGTDTQYF. The DNA for the CDR3 is TGTGCCATCAGTGAGGGCACAGATACGCAGTATTTT.